Following are 17 T cell receptor beta chains from one sample sequenced in a study of T cell changes during pregnancy in multiple sclerosis (dated by TCRdb to between 2017 and 2020). Library preparation used the immunoSEQ multiplex PCR assay. TCRdb took this table from immuneACCESS and kept in-frame rearrangements with V and J called. Such tables lack part of the clones; where checked against another copy, unresolved V genes explain under half of the gap, and the rest is unexplained. The sample records approximately 100,000 clones, 90% to 95% of which are singletons. The ten largest clones add up to around 0.96% of the sample. This material consisted of peripheral blood, taken before pregnancy. The receptors were gathered from a female donor with multiple sclerosis, enrolled in a pregnancy study.

The chain joins TRBV27 to TRBJ1-5; D gene unclear. The germline V gene encodes CDR1 MNHEY and CDR2 SMNVEV (reference sequence). The CDR3 covers 14 residues. Trimming cost V 3 bases and J 1 base, with 7 bases left between them. CDR3 loop: CASSLHISNQPQHF. The CDR3 bases are TGTGCCAGCAGTTTGCACATAAGCAATCAGCCCCAGCATTTT.

V gene TRBV5-6 combines with J gene TRBJ2-3, with D maybe TRBD2 (6 bases). CDR1 is SGHDT, CDR2 YYEEEE, per germline. This CDR3 comprises 14 residues. V lost 0 bases to trimming and J lost 5 bases, with 10 bases between them. As DNA, the CDR3 is TGTGCCAGCAGCTTGGTAGGGCGGGGAGATACGCAGTATTTT. It specifies CASSLVGRGDTQYF.

The chain joins TRBV19 to TRBJ2-1; 11 bases agree with TRBD2. The CDR3 covers 17 residues. Germline V gives CDR1 LNHDA, CDR2 SQIVND (reference sequence). Trimming cost V 2 bases and J 5 bases; bases outside gene matches: 8. CDR3 DNA: TGTGCCAGTAGTATAACTAGCGGGAGATCGGTCCACAATGAGCAGTTCTTC. Its protein is CASSITSGRSVHNEQFF.

This chain joins TRBV7-9 and TRBJ1-3; TRBD1 matches at 11 bases. With V trimmed by 3 bases and J by 0 bases, 10 bases remained unmatched. Germline lookup yields CDR1 SEHNR and CDR2 FQNEAQ (reference sequence). This CDR3 contains 19 residues. In nucleotides, the CDR3 is TGTGCCAGCAGCTTTGCGGACAGGGGGCCGGAATACTCTGGAAACACCATATATTTT. It encodes CASSFADRGPEYSGNTIYF.

This clone was detected once. This sample also contains other DNA sequences that code for the same CDR3. This chain links TRBV4-3 with TRBJ2-7; 9 bases fit TRBD2. From germline, CDR1 is LGHNA and CDR2 YSLEER. After removal of 1 base from V and 2 bases from J, the junction contained 3 bases not matched to a gene. The CDR3 is 15 amino acids. CDR3 residues: CASSQGLAGPYEQYF. The CDR3 nucleotides read TGCGCCAGCAGCCAAGGGCTAGCGGGACCCTACGAGCAGTACTTC.

The chain links TRBV5-1 to TRBJ2-5, with TRBD2 matching 10 bases. Germline trimming cut 4 bases from V and 1 base from J; bases unmatched to any gene: 4. Germline V CDR1 and CDR2: SGHRS, YFSETQ. The CDR3 is 15 amino acids. Written as DNA, the CDR3 is TGCGCCAGCAGCCCAAGACTAGCGGGCCAAGAGACCCAGTACTTC. Amino acid sequence: CASSPRLAGQETQYF.

V usage is TRBV11-3 and J usage is TRBJ2-7; maybe TRBD2 (6 bases). Germline assignment: CDR1 SGHNT and CDR2 YENEEA. The CDR3 covers 12 residues. V lost 1 base and J 7 bases, leaving 8 bases between the germline ends. CDR3 protein: CASSLVAGEQYF. DNA of the CDR3: TGTGCCAGCAGCTTAGTCGCGGGGGAGCAGTACTTC.

The chain is built from TRBV7-9 and TRBJ1-3; D unclear. CDR3 length equals 14 residues. Germline CDR1 and CDR2: SEHNR and FQNEAQ (reference sequence). Trimming stripped 0 bases from V and 4 bases from J, with 7 bases between. The CDR3 region is CASSLAATGNTIYF. CDR3 nucleotide sequence: TGTGCCAGCAGCTTAGCTGCAACAGGAAACACCATATATTTT.

The rearrangement links TRBV15 to TRBJ1-2, with D unclear. V lost 0 bases and J 4 bases, leaving 12 bases between the germline ends. Per the germline V gene, CDR1 is LNHNV and CDR2 is YYDKDF (reference sequence). The CDR3 sequence is 15 residues long. The CDR3 is CATSRDKSSVYGYTF. The CDR3 DNA sequence: TGTGCCACCAGCAGAGATAAGAGTTCCGTCTATGGCTACACCTTC.

The rearrangement joins TRBV5-4 to TRBJ2-3; 8 bases match TRBD1. Germline values: CDR1 SGHNT, CDR2 YYREEE (reference sequence). The CDR3 has 15 residues. V shed 0 bases and J 5 bases; nucleotides not matched to a gene: 5. The CDR3 nucleotides are TGTGCCAGCAGCTTGGACAGGGGGGTTAGAGATACGCAGTATTTT. This encodes CASSLDRGVRDTQYF.

This chain joins TRBV29-1 and TRBJ2-1, with 12 bases identical to TRBD2. The CDR3 is 16 amino acids. V was pared by 6 bases and J by 4 bases, with 10 bases of the junction left unmatched. Germline V gene data show CDR1 as SQVTM and CDR2 as ANQGSEA. CDR3: CSVNGLAGTFYNEQFF. The CDR3 nucleotides are TGCAGCGTAAACGGACTAGCGGGAACATTTTACAATGAGCAGTTCTTC.

V gene TRBV10-2 combines with J gene TRBJ2-7; a weak D match, TRBD1 (6 bases). The CDR3 contains 13 residues. CDR1 and CDR2 from the germline V gene are WSHSY and SAAADI. Trimming took 2 bases from V and 4 from J, leaving 9 bases between them. This chain's CDR3 is CASSENRVYEQYF. For the CDR3, the DNA is TGCGCCAGCAGTGAGAACAGGGTGTACGAGCAGTACTTC.

The chain joins TRBV11-2 to TRBJ2-5, with TRBD2 matching over 14 bases. With 3 bases clipped from V and 7 bases from J, the junction kept 7 bases outside the gene matches. Germline V gene sequence: CDR1 SGHAT, CDR2 FQNNGV. The CDR3 has 16 amino acids. DNA for the CDR3: TGTGCCAGCAGCTTGACTAGCGGGAGGGCCACGGGGACCCAGTACTTC. Translating it yields CASSLTSGRATGTQYF.

This chain links TRBV6-5 with TRBJ1-2; 7 positions agree with TRBD1. CDR1 is MNHEY, CDR2 SVGAGI, per germline. The J segment lost 8 bases and the V segment lost 6 bases, leaving 9 bases of the junction unmatched. This CDR3 is built from 13 residues. CDR3 sequence reads: CASRRQGTSGYTF. CDR3 bases: TGTGCCAGCAGGAGACAGGGTACGAGCGGCTACACCTTC.

V gene TRBV7-2 combines with J gene TRBJ1-2; D is unclear. The germline V and J ends were trimmed by 5 bases and 8 bases, with 21 bases remaining between them. Germline-derived CDR1 and CDR2 are SGHTA and FQGNSA. There are 15 residues in the CDR3. This CDR3 reads CASSRTPDARRGYTF. The CDR3 DNA is TGTGCCAGCAGCCGCACACCGGATGCTAGGCGAGGCTACACCTTC.

The CDR3 reads CASIDRRGPTDTEAFF. The CDR3 coding sequence is TGCGCCAGCATAGACCGCAGGGGCCCGACGGACACTGAAGCTTTCTTT. The V call is TRBV5-1, the J call TRBJ1-1, with D tentatively TRBD1 (6 bases). Trimming shortened V by 6 bases and J by 3 bases, and 21 bases separated the two germline ends. This CDR3 comprises 16 residues. CDR1 and CDR2 (germline): SGHRS, YFSETQ.

This clone was picked up one time. The chain couples TRBV6-1 to TRBJ1-5, with no clear D. The V gene lost 1 base and the J gene lost 9 bases, with 13 bases spanning the gap. The germline CDR1 and CDR2 sequences are MNHNS and SASEGT. The length of the CDR3 is 14 residues. CDR3 loop: CASSEGSGERPQHF. The CDR3 DNA is TGTGCCAGCAGTGAAGGTTCCGGGGAAAGGCCCCAGCATTTT.